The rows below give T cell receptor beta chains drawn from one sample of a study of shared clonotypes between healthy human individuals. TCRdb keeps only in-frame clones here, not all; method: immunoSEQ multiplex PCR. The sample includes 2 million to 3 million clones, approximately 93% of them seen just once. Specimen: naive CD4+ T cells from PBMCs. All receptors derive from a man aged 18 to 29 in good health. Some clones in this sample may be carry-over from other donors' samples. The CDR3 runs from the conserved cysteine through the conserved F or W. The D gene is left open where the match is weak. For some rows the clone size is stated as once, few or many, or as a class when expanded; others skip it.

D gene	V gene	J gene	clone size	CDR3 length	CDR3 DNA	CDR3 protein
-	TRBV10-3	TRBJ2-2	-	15	TGTGCCATCAGCATCACCCCAGGTGGGACCGGGGAGCTGTTTTTT	CAISITPGGTGELFF
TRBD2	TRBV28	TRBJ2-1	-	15	TGTGCCAGCAGTTCAGGGACTAGAATGGGCCATGAGCAGTTCTTC	CASSSGTRMGHEQFF
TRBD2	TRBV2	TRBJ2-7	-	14	TGTGCCAGCAGTGAGGTAGCGGGAGGGTACGAGCAGTACTTC	CASSEVAGGYEQYF
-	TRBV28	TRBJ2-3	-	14	TGTGCCAGCAGCCTCCGAGTGGGCACAGATACGCAGTATTTT	CASSLRVGTDTQYF
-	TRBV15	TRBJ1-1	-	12	TGTGCCACCAGCAGAGCTAACACTGAAGCTTTCTTT	CATSRANTEAFF
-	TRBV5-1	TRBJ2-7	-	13	TGCGCCAGCGGAGTAGGGAGATTAGACGAGCAGTACTTC	CASGVGRLDEQYF
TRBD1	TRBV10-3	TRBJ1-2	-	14	TGTGCCATCAGTGAGTCTCAGGGGGAAGACGGCTACACCTTC	CAISESQGEDGYTF
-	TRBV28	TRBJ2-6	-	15	TGTGCCAGCAGTTTAGTACACTCTGGGGCCAACGTCCTGACTTTC	CASSLVHSGANVLTF
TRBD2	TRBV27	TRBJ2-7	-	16	TGTGCCAGCGCGCCCCTAGCGGGAGGGGGGGGCTACGAGCAGTACTTC	CASAPLAGGGGYEQYF
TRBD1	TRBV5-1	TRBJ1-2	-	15	TGCGCCAGCAGCTCACCGGGACAGGCGGTCTATGGCTACACCTTC	CASSSPGQAVYGYTF
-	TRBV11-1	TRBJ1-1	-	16	TGTGCCAGCAGTCAGGGGCAAGGTTTTTCTAGGACTGAAGCTTTCTTT	CASSQGQGFSRTEAFF
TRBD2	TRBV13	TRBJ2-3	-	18	TGTGCCAGCAGCCCGAGGACTAGCGGGGACGACTCTTGGGATACGCAGTATTTT	CASSPRTSGDDSWDTQYF
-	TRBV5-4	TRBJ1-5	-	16	TGTGCCAGCAGCTTGTGGCCAGGAACTTCCAATCAGCCCCAGCATTTT	CASSLWPGTSNQPQHF
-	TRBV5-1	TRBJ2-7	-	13	TGCGCCAGCAGCTTTAGCCGTGGTTACGAGCAGTACTTC	CASSFSRGYEQYF
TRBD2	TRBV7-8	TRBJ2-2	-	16	TGTGCCAGCAGCAGACTTAGCGGGTCGAACACCGGGGAGCTGTTTTTT	CASSRLSGSNTGELFF
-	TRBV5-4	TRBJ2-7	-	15	TGTGCCAGCAGCTTGGTAAGCGCAGGCTCCTACGAGCAGTACTTC	CASSLVSAGSYEQYF
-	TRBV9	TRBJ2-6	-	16	TGTGCCAGCAGCGAGGTGGGGGTCTCTGGGGCCAACGTCCTGACTTTC	CASSEVGVSGANVLTF
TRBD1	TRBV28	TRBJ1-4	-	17	TGTGCCAGCAGTCAATTAAGGGACAGCGGGGGCCGGGGGAAACTGTTTTTT	CASSQLRDSGGRGKLFF
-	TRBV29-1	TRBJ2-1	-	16	TGCAGCGCCAAAAGATGGCCTGAAGCATTGGACAATGAGCAGTTCTTC	CSAKRWPEALDNEQFF
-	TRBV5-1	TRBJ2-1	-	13	TGCGCCAGCAGCGATCTAGTGGGCAATGAGCAGTTCTTC	CASSDLVGNEQFF
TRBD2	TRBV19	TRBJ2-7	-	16	TGTGCCAGTAGTATAAAGGTTAGCGGGGCCTCCTACGAGCAGTACTTC	CASSIKVSGASYEQYF
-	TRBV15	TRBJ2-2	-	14	TGTGCCACCACCCCCCGGGCCGGCTCCGGGGAGCTGTTTTTT	CATTPRAGSGELFF
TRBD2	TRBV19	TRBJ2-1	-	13	TGTGCCAGTAGTATTGGACTAGCGGTAGAGCAGTTCTTC	CASSIGLAVEQFF
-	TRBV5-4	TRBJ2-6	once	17	TGTGCCAGCAGCCTCCCCAACAGAGTATCTGGGGCCAACGTCCTGACTTTC	CASSLPNRVSGANVLTF
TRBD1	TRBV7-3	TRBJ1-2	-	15	TGTGCCAGCAGCTCGCCCGAAACAGGGGACTATGGCTACACCTTC	CASSSPETGDYGYTF
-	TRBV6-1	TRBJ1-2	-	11	TGTGCCAGCAATGAAAACTATGGCTACACCTTC	CASNENYGYTF
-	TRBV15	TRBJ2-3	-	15	TGTGCCACCAGCAGAGATCCCGCCGACACAGATACGCAGTATTTT	CATSRDPADTDTQYF
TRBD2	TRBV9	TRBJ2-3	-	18	TGTGCCAGCAGCGCGGGGACTAGCGGGGCCTACTACACAGATACGCAGTATTTT	CASSAGTSGAYYTDTQYF
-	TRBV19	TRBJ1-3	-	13	TGTGCCAGTAGGCTTTTCTCTGGAAACACCATATATTTT	CASRLFSGNTIYF
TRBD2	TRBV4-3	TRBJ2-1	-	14	TGCGCCAGCAGCCAAGAAGTTACTAGCGGTCCTCTGTTCTTC	CASSQEVTSGPLFF